The TCR beta chain under discussion was sequenced for a study of vaccination and CD4 T cells after COVID-19. Indicated treatment: approximately nine-day PBMC culture with coronavirus spike peptide pools or control peptides (ViraFEST assay). This clonotype appeared a few times. Its cognate antigen is unknown. The Oncomine TCR Beta short-read assay was applied to DNA of cultured CD4+ T cells. TCRdb redid the calling of the PCR reads with MiXCR, one entry per CDR3 protein. The sample holds 11,000 to 15,000 distinct CDR3 sequences, around 46% seen once. CDR1 and CDR2 from the germline V gene are DFQATT and SNEGSKA (reference sequence). The V and J ends lost 6 bases and 5 bases, in that order; junction bases with no gene match: 12. CDR3 length: 14 amino acids.

The chain has TRBV20-1 and TRBJ1-1, with 7 nucleotides matching TRBD1. The source is a human donor with COVID-19. The material sequenced was cultured CD4+ T cells from blood. Written as DNA, the CDR3 is TGCAGTGCAATGACAGGGCCCTCCGGGACTGAAGCTTTCTTT. It codes for CSAMTGPSGTEAFF.